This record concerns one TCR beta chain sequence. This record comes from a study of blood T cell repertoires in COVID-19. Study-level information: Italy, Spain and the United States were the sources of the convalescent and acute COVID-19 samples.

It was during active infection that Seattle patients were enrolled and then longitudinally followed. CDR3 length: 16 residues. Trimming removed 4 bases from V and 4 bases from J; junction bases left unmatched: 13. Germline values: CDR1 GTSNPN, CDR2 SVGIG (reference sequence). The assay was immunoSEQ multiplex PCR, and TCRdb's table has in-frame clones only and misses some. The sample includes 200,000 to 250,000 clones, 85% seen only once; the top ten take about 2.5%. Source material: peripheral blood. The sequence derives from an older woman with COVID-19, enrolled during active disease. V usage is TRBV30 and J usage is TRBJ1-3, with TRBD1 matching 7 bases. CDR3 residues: CAWTKTGANSGNTIYF. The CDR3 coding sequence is TGTGCCTGGACAAAAACAGGGGCAAATTCCGGAAACACCATATATTTT.